Following are 25 T cell receptor beta chains from one sample sequenced in a study of human T cells and chemical hapten exposure. Described time point: patch test 3, about 24 weeks after DPC sensitization. The treatment: therapeutic diphenylcyclopropenone sensitization with weekly scalp DPC. Unfractionated whole blood was the source from which total RNA was extracted. TCRdb reprocessed the RACE reads via MiXCR and lists one record per CDR3 protein. In the table there are almost 40,000 distinct CDR3 sequences, more than 9% of which are singletons. The starting material was whole blood, obtained in connection with sensitization to the hapten diphenylcyclopropenone (DPC). The receptors originated from a man between 50 and 59 years old with alopecia areata. Some clones in this sample may be carry-over from other donors' samples.

In its sample, this clonotype was seen many times. In DNA form, the CDR3 reads TGTGCCAGCAGCCGCTTCGAGGAAGAGCAGTACTTC. It is translated as CASSRFEEEQYF. The chain combines TRBV3-1 with TRBJ2-7, with D unclear. The CDR3 is 12 residues long. The V and J ends lost 4 bases and 7 bases respectively, with 11 bases between them. Germline loops: CDR1 LGHDT, CDR2 YNNKEL (reference sequence).

This clonotype was counted many times. The chain couples TRBV7-9 to TRBJ2-1, with D unclear. The length of the CDR3 is 13 residues. V gave up 1 base and J gave up 6 bases, with 7 bases separating them. Germline CDR1 and CDR2: SEHNR and FQNEAQ (reference sequence). The CDR3 DNA follows: TGTGCCAGCAGCTTAGTACTGAGCAATGAGCAGTTCTTC. Residues: CASSLVLSNEQFF.

This clonotype has a count of ten or more. The chain combines TRBV9 with TRBJ2-7, with no clear D. Germline V lookup: CDR1 SGDLS, CDR2 YYNGEE. There are 16 residues in the CDR3. The V end was cut by 0 bases, the J end by 4 bases, with 17 bases between. The CDR3 here is CASSVGGALGMYEQYF. CDR3 DNA: TGTGCCAGCAGCGTAGGAGGAGCCCTAGGAATGTACGAGCAGTACTTC.

This chain uses TRBV6-5 with TRBJ2-3, with 9 bases aligning to TRBD1. Germline CDR1 MNHEY, CDR2 SVGAGI. CDR3 size: 14 residues. The trim removed 4 bases at V and 4 bases at J, leaving 3 bases unmatched. CDR3 sequence: CASSWDRVADTQYF. CDR3 in DNA: TGTGCCAGCAGTTGGGACAGGGTGGCAGATACGCAGTATTTT.

This clonotype was observed many times. The CDR3 DNA reads as TGTGCCAGCAGACCCGGCTTGGGACAGGGGAAGCGGGAGACCCAGTACTTC. Translating gives CASRPGLGQGKRETQYF. This chain links TRBV2 with TRBJ2-5, with TRBD1 matching over 10 bases. Germline trimming cut 6 bases from V and 5 bases from J; bases unmatched to any gene: 15. The germline CDR1 and CDR2 sequences are SNHLY and FYNNEI. This CDR3 comprises 17 residues.

This clonotype came up a few times. This sequence joins TRBV28 and TRBJ2-5; D might be TRBD1 or TRBD2, each matching 7 bases. The germline gives CDR1 MDHEN, CDR2 SYDVKM. Trimming removed 4 bases from V and 1 base from J, with 13 bases in between. This CDR3 contains 15 residues. CDR3 loop: CASSSQGGIQETQYF. The CDR3, as DNA: TGTGCCAGCAGTTCCCAGGGGGGGATCCAAGAGACCCAGTACTTC.

This clonotype was recorded many times. The V gene is TRBV12-3 or TRBV12-4, the J gene TRBJ2-2; D gene unclear. The CDR3 totals 14 residues. With 3 bases removed from V and 7 bases from J, the gap between germline ends came to 12 bases. The CDR3 sequence is CASSFGNRGGELFF. Written as DNA, the CDR3 is TGTGCCAGCAGTTTTGGCAACCGCGGCGGGGAGCTGTTTTTT.

This clonotype was counted only a few times. The V and J genes are TRBV12-3 or TRBV12-4 and TRBJ2-1, with 7 nucleotides matching TRBD1. This CDR3 is 15 amino acids long. With 6 bases clipped from V and 3 bases from J, the junction kept 8 bases outside the gene matches. CDR3 bases: TGTGCCAGCAGCCCCGGGACAGCCCTCTACAATGAGCAGTTCTTC. This encodes CASSPGTALYNEQFF.

This clonotype has ten or more counts. The rearrangement links TRBV29-1 to TRBJ2-3; TRBD1 matches 8 bases. The CDR3 is 12 amino acids. Germline assignment: CDR1 SQVTM and CDR2 ANQGSEA. Germline trimming cut 7 bases from V and 3 bases from J; bases unmatched to any gene: 3. CDR3 DNA sequence: TGCAGCGGGGGACAGGAGACAGATACGCAGTATTTT. Translation: CSGGQETDTQYF.

In its sample, this clonotype was seen many times. The chain has TRBV6-2 or TRBV6-3 and TRBJ1-1, with TRBD1 matching 11 bases. V lost 6 bases to trimming and J lost 3 bases; unmatched junction nucleotides: 3. Germline V gives CDR1 MNHEY, CDR2 SVGEGT. CDR3 size: 14 residues. The CDR3 coding sequence is TGTGCCAGCAGGGGGACAGGGGGGCACACTGAAGCTTTCTTT. The encoded protein is CASRGTGGHTEAFF.

This clonotype came up many times. The rearrangement links TRBV7-9 to TRBJ1-3, with 7 bases that match TRBD1. V lost 8 bases, J lost 1 base, and 11 bases stayed unmatched. The CDR3 extends over 16 amino acids. CDR1 and CDR2 from the germline V gene are SEHNR and FQNEAQ (reference sequence). The DNA of the CDR3 is TGTGCCAGCGCTTTTGGAAGGGGGCAATCTGGAAACACCATATATTTT. Translation: CASAFGRGQSGNTIYF.

This clonotype has a count of ten or more. Germline is not matched at one junction end, which may reflect a read error. This chain uses TRBV7-6 with TRBJ1-2, with TRBD1 as a possible D gene (6 bases). The CDR3 has 16 residues. In germline, CDR1 is SGHVS, CDR2 FNYEAQ. The CDR3 nucleotides are TGCGCCAGCAGAATCCATTGGACAGCGCCTTACTATGGCTACACCTTC. This gives the protein CASRIHWTAPYYGYTF. The entire variable domain, with the rest obtained from reference TRBV7-6 and TRBJ1-2, is as follows: GAGVSQSPRYKVTKRGQDVALRCDPISGHVSLYWYRQALGQGPEFLTYFNYEAQQDKSGLPNDRFSAERPEGSISTLTIQRTEQRDSAMYRCASRIHWTAPYYGYTFGSGTRLTVV.

This clonotype was recorded at least ten times. CDR3 nucleotides: TGCAGCGAACAGGGACTAGGCCAGCAGACCCAGTACTTC. Amino acid sequence: CSEQGLGQQTQYF. The chain carries TRBV29-1 and TRBJ2-5, with 8 bases fitting TRBD2. The CDR3 sequence is 13 residues long. Germline CDR1 reads SQVTM; CDR2 reads ANQGSEA. The V gene end was trimmed by 7 bases and the J gene end by 6 bases; junction bases not matched to a gene: 10. The full variable domain, in which reference TRBV29-1 and TRBJ2-5 provide the parts outside the CDR3, is SAVISQKPSRDICQRGTSLTIQCQVDSQVTMMFWYRQQPGQSLTLIATANQGSEATYESGFVIDKFPISRPNLTFSTLTVSNMSPEDSSIYLCSEQGLGQQTQYFGPGTRLLVL.

This chain connects TRBV10-3 to TRBJ2-7; maybe TRBD2 (7 bases). Germline values: CDR1 ENHRY, CDR2 SYGVKD. The CDR3 runs to 15 residues. Trimming cost V 6 bases and J 6 bases, with 21 bases left between them. This CDR3 is CAIRGELFGGLEQYF. CDR3 coding DNA: TGTGCCATCAGAGGGGAGTTATTCGGGGGGCTCGAGCAGTACTTC.

This clonotype occurred many times. The chain couples TRBV20-1 to TRBJ2-1; a weak D match, TRBD1 (6 bases). Germline assignment: CDR1 DFQATT and CDR2 SNEGSKA (reference sequence). The V and J ends lost 3 bases and 4 bases respectively, with 7 bases between them. The CDR3 extends over 12 amino acids. The CDR3 loop is CSARGAYNEQFF. Here the CDR3 DNA reads TGCAGTGCTAGGGGGGCTTACAATGAGCAGTTCTTC.

This clonotype was seen repeatedly, ten times or more. This chain joins TRBV7-9 and TRBJ1-1; D not resolved. The germline gives CDR1 SEHNR, CDR2 FQNEAQ (reference sequence). V was pared by 1 base and J by 8 bases, with 14 bases between. The CDR3 is made up of 14 amino acids. This chain's CDR3 is CASSLDVVAREAFF. The CDR3 bases are TGTGCCAGCAGCTTAGATGTGGTTGCCCGAGAAGCTTTCTTT.

Details on this clonotype: This may arise from a read error, as a much more abundant clone is one base away. This rearrangement joins TRBV28 to TRBJ1-1; 7 nucleotides agree with TRBD1. This CDR3 comprises 16 residues. Per the germline V gene, CDR1 is MDHEN and CDR2 is SYDVKM. The CDR3 DNA reads as TGTGCCGGCAGTTTAGACACCCCGAGACAGGGCACTGAAGCTTTCTTT. This translates into CAGSLDTPRQGTEAFF.

This clonotype came up many times. The chain carries TRBV5-4 and TRBJ2-3; D perhaps matches TRBD2 (6 bases). Per germline, CDR1 SGHNT and CDR2 YYREEE (reference sequence). This CDR3 region has 15 residues. The V and J ends lost 7 bases and 0 bases respectively, with 15 bases between them. This CDR3 is CASPGSSGSTDTQYF. The DNA of the CDR3 is TGTGCCAGCCCTGGGAGTAGCGGAAGCACAGATACGCAGTATTTT.

This clonotype was detected ten times or more. CDR3 region: CASSPGGGMYNEQFF. For the CDR3, the DNA is TGTGCCAGCAGCCCTGGGGGGGGAATGTACAATGAGCAGTTCTTC. V gene TRBV7-3 combines with J gene TRBJ2-1; 7 nucleotides line up with TRBD2. From germline, CDR1 is SGHTA and CDR2 FQGTGA. Trimming cost V 5 bases and J 4 bases; bases outside gene matches: 8. The CDR3 is 15 amino acids.

In this sample, this clonotype turned up many times. This chain links TRBV5-1 with TRBJ2-1, with D uncertain. V gave up 3 bases and J gave up 5 bases, with 12 bases separating them. CDR1 is SGHRS, CDR2 YFSETQ, per germline. The CDR3 totals 14 residues. In nucleotides, the CDR3 is TGCGCCAGCAGCTACCCCTCCGGCCACAATGAGCAGTTCTTC. Translating it yields CASSYPSGHNEQFF.

This clonotype has more than one count but fewer than ten. V is TRBV21-1 and J is TRBJ2-3. TRBV21-1 is classified as a pseudogene. The CDR3 contains 16 residues. CDR3 sequence reads: CASSKVDGTLTDTQYF. The DNA for the CDR3 is TGTGCCAGCAGCAAAGTCGACGGCACCCTCACAGATACGCAGTATTTT.

Only a few counts were recorded for this clonotype. The chain recombines TRBV30 with TRBJ1-4, with D perhaps TRBD1 (5 bases). The CDR3 runs to 13 residues. CDR1 is GTSNPN and CDR2 is SVGIG in the germline V gene (reference sequence). Trimming stripped 1 base from V and 8 bases from J, with 11 bases between. The DNA for the CDR3 is TGTGCCTGGAGTGGGCTGGACAACGAAAAACTGTTTTTT. Its translation is CAWSGLDNEKLFF.

This clonotype has a count of ten or more. V and J are TRBV28 and TRBJ2-7, with TRBD2 matching over 9 bases. Germline V lookup: CDR1 MDHEN, CDR2 SYDVKM. With V trimmed by 5 bases and J by 2 bases, 7 bases remained unmatched. This CDR3 has 15 amino acids. The CDR3 loop reads CASSPLAGGPYEQYF. The DNA of the CDR3 is TGTGCCAGCAGTCCCTTGGCGGGAGGGCCCTACGAGCAGTACTTC. The whole variable domain, filled in from reference TRBV28 and TRBJ2-7, reads DVKVTQSSRYLVKRTGEKVFLECVQDMDHENMFWYRQDPGLGLRLIYFSYDVKMKEKGDIPEGYSVSREKKERFSLILESASTNQTSMYLCASSPLAGGPYEQYFGPGTRLTVT.

V and J are TRBV12-3 or TRBV12-4 and TRBJ2-7; D unclear. The DNA matches TRBJ2-1 better at its end, which makes the J call doubtful. The CDR3 is made up of 17 amino acids. CDR3 DNA: TGTGCCAGCAGTTTATCGGGCGGCCAAACAAATCGCTACGAGCAGTTCTTC. Its protein product is CASSLSGGQTNRYEQFF.

This clonotype was seen a handful of times. This chain joins TRBV12-3 or TRBV12-4 and TRBJ2-7; 7 nucleotides match TRBD2. V dropped 6 bases and J dropped 6; count of bases not matched to a gene: 11. This CDR3 comprises 14 residues. The CDR3 coding sequence is TGTGCCAGCAGCCCCATGGGGGGGATGGCCGAGCAGTACTTC. This gives the protein CASSPMGGMAEQYF.